Below, one T cell receptor beta chain is given with its context. Its antigen is currently unknown. Data came from immunoSEQ multiplex PCR; TCRdb stores just in-frame clones and leaves some out. The repertoire holds 110,000 or so clones, with 70% to 90% as singletons. The sample is drawn from a study of cytomegalovirus exposure and HLA in healthy donors. Study-wide context: A subsequent analysis stated that the 100 to 150 validation repertoires were run on the same platform as the roughly 710 first-cohort repertoires.

Whole-study findings and limits: Most TCR sequences were uncommon, yet certain public TCRs appeared in many donors. Among TCR beta chains, those listed as cytomegalovirus-associated numbered more than 150.

Germline V gene sequence: CDR1 SGHVS, CDR2 FQNEAQ. The V gene end was trimmed by 5 bases and the J gene end by 0 bases; junction bases not matched to a gene: 10. The CDR3 is 17 amino acids. The sample was PBMCs. The rearrangement joins TRBV7-8 to TRBJ1-3, with 7 bases that match TRBD1. This TCR derives from a woman in her 30s in good health and CMV-seronegative. CDR3 nucleotide sequence: TGTGCCAGCAGCCCGACGGGACAGCTGAGCTCTGGAAACACCATATATTTT. Protein: CASSPTGQLSSGNTIYF.